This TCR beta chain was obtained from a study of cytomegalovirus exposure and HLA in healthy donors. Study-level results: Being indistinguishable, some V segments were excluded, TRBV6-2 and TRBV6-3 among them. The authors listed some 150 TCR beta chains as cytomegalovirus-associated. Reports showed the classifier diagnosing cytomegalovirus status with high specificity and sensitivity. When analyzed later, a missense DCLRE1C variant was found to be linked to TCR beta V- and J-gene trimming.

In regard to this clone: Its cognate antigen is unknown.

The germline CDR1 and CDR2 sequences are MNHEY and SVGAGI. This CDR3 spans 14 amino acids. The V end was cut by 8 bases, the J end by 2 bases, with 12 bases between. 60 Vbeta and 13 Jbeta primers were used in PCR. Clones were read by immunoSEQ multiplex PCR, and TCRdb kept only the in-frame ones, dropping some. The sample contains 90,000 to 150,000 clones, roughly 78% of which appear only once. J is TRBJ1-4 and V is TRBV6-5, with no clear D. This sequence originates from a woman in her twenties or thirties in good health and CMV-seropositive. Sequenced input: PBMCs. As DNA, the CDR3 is TGTGCCAGCGCGATGATGCTTACTAATGAAAAACTGTTTTTT. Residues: CASAMMLTNEKLFF.